The T cell receptor beta chain described here comes from a study of CD8 T cells in ankylosing spondylitis listed by TCRdb under 2017. About the full investigation: The study set out to find disease-linked TCR variants by profiling T cell receptor beta repertoires in ankylosing spondylitis patients and healthy donors. In total, the full study cohort was made up of 100 to 140 healthy donors and approximately 27 ankylosing spondylitis patients. Peripheral blood was sampled, and synovial fluid was also collected from ankylosing spondylitis patients.

On the study overall, not on this receptor specifically: The disease-linked clones were reported as significantly enriched in matched synovial fluid samples from ankylosing spondylitis patients. A CD8+ phenotype was shown by the disease-linked clones, which were found at relatively low frequencies in peripheral blood. Some motif variants were previously reported in synovial fluid and blood of reactive arthritis patients, suggesting common disease-initiation mechanisms. Blood from ankylosing spondylitis patients appeared to be characterized by a TCR beta motif composed of several highly homologous amino acid variants.

Sequenced on an Illumina HiSeq 2500. TCR beta libraries were prepared by quantitative 5'-RACE with molecular barcodes. Processing in the source paper ran as follows. A new computational method based on a probabilistic model of VDJ rearrangement was used to identify disease-linked TCR variants. TCRdb ran its own pipeline on the public reads, namely fastp trimming at Q25 and MiXCR clone calling, and kept in-frame beta chains. Entries that share a CDR3 protein sequence are merged under the most common genes and DNA. Clone size and V and J calls follow TCRdb, not the original study. The sample includes about 390,000 distinct CDR3 sequences, with about 22% observed a single time. Roughly a sixth of the sample is taken by the ten largest. This clonotype was recorded a few times. Its binding antigen is unknown. Base quality data are lacking; no much larger clone is found one base away. CDR1 and CDR2 were assigned from the germline V gene (reference sequence) as LNHNV and YYDKDF. The CDR3 runs 13 amino acids, cysteine and phenylalanine included. Of all the DNA, just the CDR3 is kept, 39 bases in frame from base 1. V gives up 8 bases and J gives up 7 bases, and the segment between their germline ends measures 14 bases.

Sequencing used blood, either unsorted or a sorted T cell fraction (not recorded which). The V and J genes are TRBV15 and TRBJ1-4; TRBD1 might be the D gene, on 6 matching bases. This TCR was sampled from a male donor with ankylosing spondylitis. The CDR3 region has the sequence CATGGPTTEKLFF. The nucleotide sequence is given as TGTGCCACCGGGGGGCCTACCACTGAAAAACTGTTTTTT.